This TCR beta chain derives from a study of blood T cell repertoires in COVID-19. The wider study: COVID-19 samples collected from the United States, Italy and Spain covered acute and convalescent phases. In each case, the material was cDNA or gDNA derived from T cells, B-cell-depleted T cells, or PBMCs.

Germline CDR1 reads LGHDT; CDR2 reads YNNKEL (reference sequence). V gave up 6 bases and J gave up 0 bases; unmatched junction bases: 12. The CDR3 spans 18 residues. Recruited during active infection, patients (from Seattle) were subsequently followed longitudinally. Under the authors' procedure: Amplifying reference gene primers gave estimates of nucleated cell counts. Libraries were prepared by immunoSEQ multiplex PCR; TCRdb keeps only in-frame clonotypes and omits some of them. That table furnishes V, J and clone size, whereas the DNA furnished D and trimming. The repertoire holds 200,000 or so clones, with 81% as singletons.

The receptor was isolated from an elderly woman with COVID-19, enrolled during active disease. The sequenced sample consisted of peripheral blood. This rearrangement joins TRBV3-1 (or the pseudogene TRBV3-2) to TRBJ2-7; the match to TRBD2 covers 12 bases. CDR3 bases: TGTGCCAGCAGTCGACTAGCGGGAGAATCGGTCAGCTCCTACGAGCAGTACTTC. It is translated as CASSRLAGESVSSYEQYF.